The clone carrying this TCR beta chain was seen repeatedly, ten times or more. The data were taken from a study of blood T cells in healthy people across ages. Germline V gene lookup returns CDR1 SGHTA and CDR2 FQGNSA. The CDR3 is 18 residues long. Between the trimmed V and J ends, which lost 2 bases and 3 bases, there was a span of 20 bases. The authors ran a second PCR of roughly 6 to 12 cycles using a sample-barcoded 5' primer and a J-beta primer mix. TCRdb independently ran MiXCR on the 5' RACE reads; one entry per CDR3 protein. Of over 700,000 distinct CDR3 sequences in the sample, around a quarter were seen once. These data are also associated with another study on T cells of mothers and their children.

The clonotype comes from a boy between 10 and 17 years old in good health. Sequenced: blood. The V and J genes are TRBV7-2 and TRBJ1-5, with no clear D. As DNA, the CDR3 is TGTGCCAGCAGCTTAATCGGAGTTCCGACGGGTAACAATCAGCCCCAGCATTTT. Translation: CASSLIGVPTGNNQPQHF.